This T cell receptor (beta chain) was recovered during a study of blood T cell repertoires in COVID-19. Study-wide background: Specimens from acute and convalescent COVID-19 originated in the United States, Italy and Spain.

This CDR3 has 13 residues. CDR1 and CDR2 from the germline V gene are SGHVS and FQNEAQ. V was pared by 5 bases and J by 7 bases, with 14 bases between. In the source study's methods: Reference gene primer amplification yielded estimated nucleated cell counts. Sequencing used immunoSEQ multiplex PCR; TCRdb keeps in-frame clones, though not all of them. The V and J calls and clone size were taken over from that table, and D and trimming were inferred from the DNA. Among about 280,000 clones listed, 85% were seen once. Those enrolled, adults aged roughly 18 to 95 years, came from around 25 US areas. Recovery meant two consecutive negative NP/OP PCR tests, professional clearance, or resolved symptoms.

The chain recombines TRBV7-8 with TRBJ1-2; the D is unclear. This TCR was recovered from a woman aged 45-60 years who had recovered from COVID-19. Sequencing input: PBMCs or T cells enriched from blood (not recorded which). The DNA for the CDR3 is TGTGCCAGCAGCCGCGGACGGGGAGGTGGCTACACCTTC. It specifies CASSRGRGGGYTF.